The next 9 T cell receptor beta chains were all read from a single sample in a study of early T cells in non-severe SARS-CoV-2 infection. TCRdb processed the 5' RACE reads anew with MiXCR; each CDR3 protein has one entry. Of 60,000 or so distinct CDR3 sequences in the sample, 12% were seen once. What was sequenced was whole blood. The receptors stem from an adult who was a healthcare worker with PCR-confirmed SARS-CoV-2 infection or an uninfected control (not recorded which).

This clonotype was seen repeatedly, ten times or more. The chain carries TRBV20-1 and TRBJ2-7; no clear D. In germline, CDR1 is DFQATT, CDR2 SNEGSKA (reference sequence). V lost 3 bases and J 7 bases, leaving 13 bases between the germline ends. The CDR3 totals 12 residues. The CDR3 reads CSASSGEGEQYF. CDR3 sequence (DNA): TGCAGTGCTAGTTCTGGGGAAGGGGAGCAGTACTTC.

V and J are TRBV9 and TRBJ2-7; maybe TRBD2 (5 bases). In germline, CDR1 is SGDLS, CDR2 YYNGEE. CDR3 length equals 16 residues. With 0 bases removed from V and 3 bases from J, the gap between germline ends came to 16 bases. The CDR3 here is CASSVAPSPSLYEQYF. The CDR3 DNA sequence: TGTGCCAGCAGCGTAGCTCCTAGCCCGAGTCTCTACGAGCAGTACTTC.

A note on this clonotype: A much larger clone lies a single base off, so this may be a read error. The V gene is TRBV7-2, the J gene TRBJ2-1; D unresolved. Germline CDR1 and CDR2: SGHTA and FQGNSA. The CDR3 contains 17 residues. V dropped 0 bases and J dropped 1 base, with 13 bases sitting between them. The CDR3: CASSLARVGYSYNEQFF. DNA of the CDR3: TGTGCCAGCAGCTTAGCGCGAGTCGGGTATTCCTACAATGAGCAGTTCTTC. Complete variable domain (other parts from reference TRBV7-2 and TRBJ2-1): GAGVSQSPSNKVTEKGKDVELRCDPISGHTALYWYRQSLGQGLEFLIYFQGNSAPDKSGLPSDRFSAERTGGSVSTLTIQRTQQEDSAVYLCASSLARVGYSYNEQFFGPGTRLTVL.

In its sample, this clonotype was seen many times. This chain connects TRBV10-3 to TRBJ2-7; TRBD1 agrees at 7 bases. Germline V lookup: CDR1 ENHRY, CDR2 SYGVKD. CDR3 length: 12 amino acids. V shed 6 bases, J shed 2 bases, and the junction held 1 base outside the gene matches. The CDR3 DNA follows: TGTGCCATCAGGGGACAGACCTACGAGCAGTACTTC. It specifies CAIRGQTYEQYF.

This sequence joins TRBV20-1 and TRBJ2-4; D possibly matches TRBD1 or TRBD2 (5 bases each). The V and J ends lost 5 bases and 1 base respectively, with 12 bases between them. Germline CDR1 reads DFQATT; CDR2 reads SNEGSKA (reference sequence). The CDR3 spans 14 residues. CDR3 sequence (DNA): TGCAGTGCTGGACTCTCAGGGGCCAAAAACATTCAGTACTTC. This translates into CSAGLSGAKNIQYF.

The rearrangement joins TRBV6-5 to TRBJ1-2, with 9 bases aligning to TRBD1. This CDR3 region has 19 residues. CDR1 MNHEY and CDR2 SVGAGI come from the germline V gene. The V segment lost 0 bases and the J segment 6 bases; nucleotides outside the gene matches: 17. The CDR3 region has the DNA TGTGCCAGCAGTTACTCGACGTCCATTCCTCGGACAGGGGAGAATGGCTACACCTTC. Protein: CASSYSTSIPRTGENGYTF.

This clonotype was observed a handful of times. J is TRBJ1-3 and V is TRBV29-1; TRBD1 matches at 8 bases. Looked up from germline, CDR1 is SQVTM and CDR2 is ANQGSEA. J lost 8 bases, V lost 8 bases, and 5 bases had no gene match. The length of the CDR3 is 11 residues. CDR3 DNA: TGCAGCTTCCGGACAGGGCACACCATATATTTT. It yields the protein CSFRTGHTIYF.

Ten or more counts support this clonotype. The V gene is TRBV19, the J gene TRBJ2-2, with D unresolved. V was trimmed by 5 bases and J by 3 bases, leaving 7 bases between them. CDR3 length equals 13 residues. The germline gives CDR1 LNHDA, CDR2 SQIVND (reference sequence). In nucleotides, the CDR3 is TGTGCCAGTAGTCTGATGGACACCGGGGAGCTGTTTTTT. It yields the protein CASSLMDTGELFF.

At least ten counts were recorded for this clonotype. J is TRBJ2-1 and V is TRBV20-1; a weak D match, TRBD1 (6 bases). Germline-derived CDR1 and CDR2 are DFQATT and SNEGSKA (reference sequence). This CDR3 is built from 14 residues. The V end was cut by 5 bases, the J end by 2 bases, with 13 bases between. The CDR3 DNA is TGCAGTGCTCTCCAGACAGGTACCTACAATGAGCAGTTCTTC. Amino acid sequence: CSALQTGTYNEQFF.